This TCR beta chain comes out of a study of long-term antiretroviral therapy in people with HIV. The study's findings and limits: Post-ART diversity increased but stayed below transplant donor controls.

The run of the v3.0 immunoSEQ assay was at survey level. The assay was immunoSEQ multiplex PCR, and TCRdb's table has in-frame clones only and misses some. The table has about 36,000 clones, over 90% seen once. Note on this clone: What it binds is not known.

The CDR3 has 17 amino acids. V was shortened by 0 bases and J by 0 bases, with 9 bases between the two germline ends. Germline V gives CDR1 MNHEY, CDR2 SMNVEV (reference sequence). The TCR sequence derives from a woman in her fifties or sixties with HIV. This specimen consisted of unsorted PBMCs, obtained 4.1 years after starting antiretroviral therapy. The gene calls are TRBV27 and TRBJ2-6; D gene unclear. The CDR3 DNA sequence: TGTGCCAGCAGTTTATCCCCAAGGAGCTCTGGGGCCAACGTCCTGACTTTC. Translating gives CASSLSPRSSGANVLTF.